Each of the 18 T cell receptor beta chains below was sequenced from the same sample in a study of shared clonotypes between healthy human individuals. The data were produced by immunoSEQ multiplex PCR, yet TCRdb's version contains in-frame clones alone and is incomplete. The sample records about 980,000 clones, 70% to 85% being singletons. Material: memory CD4+ T cells sorted from blood. Subset defined: CD45RA-negative fraction. These receptors all come from a man aged 18 to 35 in good health.

The chain links TRBV6-5 to TRBJ2-5; either TRBD1 or TRBD2 may fit D (7 bases each). This CDR3 is built from 15 residues. Between the trimmed V and J ends, which lost 0 bases and 5 bases, there was a span of 13 bases. Germline V gene sequence: CDR1 MNHEY, CDR2 SVGAGI. CDR3 region: CASSYSFRGGETQYF. The CDR3 region has the DNA TGTGCCAGCAGTTACTCATTCAGGGGGGGCGAGACCCAGTACTTC.

This chain links TRBV2 with TRBJ2-3; 7 bases align to TRBD1. CDR1 and CDR2 from the germline V gene are SNHLY and FYNNEI. Trimming at V came to 2 bases and at J to 6 bases, leaving 5 bases not matched to a gene. CDR3 length: 14 amino acids. In nucleotides, the CDR3 is TGTGCCAGCAGTGAAAGGGGGCCCGGGGATACGCAGTATTTT. This codes for CASSERGPGDTQYF.

V is TRBV12-5 and J is TRBJ1-3; D call uncertain. Germline lookup yields CDR1 LGHNT and CDR2 FRNRAP. Trimming stripped 1 base from V and 0 bases from J, with 19 bases between. The CDR3 spans 19 residues. CDR3 sequence (DNA): TGTGCTAGTGGTTTGGAATACGGCAGAATTCTACACTCTGGAAACACCATATATTTT. Translated: CASGLEYGRILHSGNTIYF.

This chain's CDR3 is CASGLGYEQFF. The CDR3 DNA reads as TGTGCCAGCGGCCTGGGCTATGAGCAGTTCTTC. The V call is TRBV7-8, the J call TRBJ2-1, with D unresolved. CDR3 length: 11 residues. Deletions cut 8 bases from V and 8 bases from J, with 10 bases between. Germline V CDR1 and CDR2: SGHVS, FQNEAQ. Together with reference TRBV7-8 and TRBJ2-1, the CDR3 gives the full variable domain: GAGVSQSPRYKVAKRGQDVALRCDPISGHVSLFWYQQALGQGPEFLTYFQNEAQLDKSGLPSDRFFAERPEGSVSTLKIQRTQQEDSAVYLCASGLGYEQFFGPGTRLTVL.

The chain joins TRBV15 to TRBJ2-5; 8 nucleotides align to TRBD1. J was trimmed by 5 bases and V by 0 bases; bases with no gene match: 8. CDR1 is LNHNV, CDR2 YYDKDF, per germline (reference sequence). The CDR3 is made up of 16 amino acids. CDR3 sequence (DNA): TGTGCCACCAGCAGAGATGTCGCAGGGGGCCGGGAGACCCAGTACTTC. Translated, it gives CATSRDVAGGRETQYF.

The gene calls are TRBV15 and TRBJ1-5; no clear D. The V gene lost 5 bases and the J gene lost 5 bases, with 7 bases spanning the gap. CDR1 and CDR2 from the germline V gene are LNHNV and YYDKDF (reference sequence). CDR3 length equals 12 residues. DNA of the CDR3: TGTGCCACCAGCCCCTACGATCAGCCCCAGCATTTT. Translation gives CATSPYDQPQHF.

This clone was observed a handful of times. A much larger clonotype is one base distant, so this may be a read error. The rearrangement links TRBV11-3 to TRBJ1-3, with D unclear. Trimming took 2 bases from V and 0 from J, leaving 2 bases between them. The length of the CDR3 is 13 residues. Germline lookup yields CDR1 SGHNT and CDR2 YENEEA. The CDR3 loop is CASSLSSGNTIYF. The CDR3 DNA is TGTGCCAGCAGCTTAAGCTCTGGAAACACCATATATTTT.

This clone has only one observation. A far larger clone is one nucleotide away, so this likely arose from a read error. The rearrangement uses TRBV11-2 and TRBJ2-7; maybe TRBD2 (7 bases). The CDR3 is made up of 16 amino acids. Looked up from germline, CDR1 is SGHAT and CDR2 is FQNNGV. V was pared by 0 bases and J by 2 bases, with 14 bases between. The CDR3 here is CASSLEGASGAYEQYF. Here the CDR3 DNA reads TGTGCCAGCAGCTTAGAGGGGGCTAGCGGCGCCTACGAGCAGTACTTC.

J is TRBJ1-5 and V is TRBV28; 8 nucleotides agree with TRBD1. CDR3 size: 15 residues. J was trimmed by 6 bases and V by 1 base; bases with no gene match: 5. The germline V gene encodes CDR1 MDHEN and CDR2 SYDVKM. The CDR3, as DNA: TGTGCCAGCAGTTTATCTGGACAGGGCGGTCAGCCCCAGCATTTT. Translation gives CASSLSGQGGQPQHF.

Only a few counts were recorded for this clone. This CDR3 is CASSFSEQGPNSPLHF. DNA for the CDR3: TGCGCCAGCAGCTTTTCCGAGCAGGGCCCCAATTCACCCCTCCACTTT. The chain uses TRBV5-1 and TRBJ1-6, with TRBD1 as a possible D gene (5 bases). V dropped 2 bases and J dropped 7 bases, with 16 bases sitting between them. The CDR3 spans 16 residues. Germline V CDR1 and CDR2: SGHRS, YFSETQ.

This chain connects TRBV2 to TRBJ2-5; no firm D call. Trimming removed 4 bases from V and 1 base from J, with 13 bases in between. The CDR3 is 15 residues long. Per the germline V gene, CDR1 is SNHLY and CDR2 is FYNNEI. The DNA of the CDR3 is TGTGCCAGCAGTGTGGAATACACCCTCCAAGAGACCCAGTACTTC. Encoded protein: CASSVEYTLQETQYF.

CDR3 in DNA: TGTGCCAGCAGCTCATCGCGTAAGGACAGGGGCTCCTATAATTCACCCCTCCACTTT. It specifies CASSSSRKDRGSYNSPLHF. The chain joins TRBV7-8 to TRBJ1-6, with 9 bases identical to TRBD1. Looked up from germline, CDR1 is SGHVS and CDR2 is FQNEAQ. V shed 4 bases, J shed 0 bases, and the junction held 10 bases outside the gene matches. The length of the CDR3 is 19 residues.

This sequence joins TRBV6-1 and TRBJ1-2; 8 bases are shared with TRBD1. The ends lost 2 bases at V and 13 bases at J; junction bases unmatched: 12. CDR3 length: 14 residues. CDR1 MNHNS and CDR2 SASEGT come from the germline V gene. This chain's CDR3 is CASSERDRLLPRTF. The CDR3, as DNA: TGTGCCAGCAGTGAACGGGACAGGCTACTCCCCCGCACCTTC.

This chain uses TRBV4-2 with TRBJ2-3, with D perhaps matching TRBD2 (5 bases). From germline, CDR1 is LGHNA and CDR2 YNFKEQ. The CDR3 has 14 amino acids. Trimming took 0 bases from V and 8 from J, leaving 12 bases between them. The CDR3 region has the DNA TGTGCCAGCAGCCAAGATATACGGGGAAGTACGCAGTATTTT. Amino acid sequence: CASSQDIRGSTQYF.

The DNA of the CDR3 is TGTGCCATCAGTGAGTCAAAGGGTCCCGTTTACTTC. Encoded protein: CAISESKGPVYF. The chain carries TRBV10-3 and TRBJ2-7; D is unresolved. Per germline, CDR1 ENHRY and CDR2 SYGVKD. Trimming took 0 bases from V and 13 from J, leaving 13 bases between them. There are 12 residues in the CDR3.

Remarks on this clone: The sample holds other DNA sequences that translate to the same CDR3. The DNA of the CDR3 is TGTGCCAGCAGCTTGAGTGGGGCAGATACGCAGTATTTT. Translating gives CASSLSGADTQYF. The J gene is TRBJ2-3, the V gene TRBV7-9; D is undetermined. V was cut by 3 bases and J by 4 bases, with 8 bases left in between. Germline loops: CDR1 SEHNR, CDR2 FQNEAQ (reference sequence). There are 13 residues in the CDR3. Based on the CDR3 plus reference TRBV7-9 and TRBJ2-3, the full variable domain is DTGVSQNPRHKITKRGQNVTFRCDPISEHNRLYWYRQTLGQGPEFLTYFQNEAQLEKSRLLSDRFSAERPKGSFSTLEIQRTEQGDSAMYLCASSLSGADTQYFGPGTRLTVL.

The rearrangement joins TRBV30 to TRBJ2-3; D gene unclear. This CDR3 has 15 amino acids. The germline V and J ends were trimmed by 0 bases and 0 bases, with 10 bases remaining between them. Germline V lookup: CDR1 GTSNPN, CDR2 SVGIG (reference sequence). The CDR3 bases are TGTGCCTGGAGTGTAGGAGCCCCTAGCACAGATACGCAGTATTTT. Protein: CAWSVGAPSTDTQYF.

The chain has TRBV5-1 and TRBJ1-1; a weak D match, TRBD1 (5 bases). The length of the CDR3 is 15 residues. Germline V gives CDR1 SGHRS, CDR2 YFSETQ. Trimming removed 0 bases at V and 1 base at J, with 10 bases between. The DNA of the CDR3 is TGCGCCAGCAGCTTGGCGGGGGAGGGGAACACTGAAGCTTTCTTT. This codes for CASSLAGEGNTEAFF.